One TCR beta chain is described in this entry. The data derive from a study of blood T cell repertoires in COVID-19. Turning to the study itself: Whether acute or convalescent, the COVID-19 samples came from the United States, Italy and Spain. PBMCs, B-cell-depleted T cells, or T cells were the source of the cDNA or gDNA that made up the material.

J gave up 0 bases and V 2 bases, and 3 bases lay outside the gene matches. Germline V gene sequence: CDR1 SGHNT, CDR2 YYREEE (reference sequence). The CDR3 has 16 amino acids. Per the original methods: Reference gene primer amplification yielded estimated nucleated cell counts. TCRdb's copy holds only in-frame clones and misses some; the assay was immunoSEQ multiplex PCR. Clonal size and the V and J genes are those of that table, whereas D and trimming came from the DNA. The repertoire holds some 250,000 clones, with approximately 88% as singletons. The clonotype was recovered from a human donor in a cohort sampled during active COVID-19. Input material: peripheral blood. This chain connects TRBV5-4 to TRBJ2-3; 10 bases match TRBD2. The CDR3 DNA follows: TGTGCCAGCAGCTTCCGACTAGCGGGCAGCACAGATACGCAGTATTTT. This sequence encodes CASSFRLAGSTDTQYF.